This section outlines one TCR beta chain sequence together with its context. What it binds is not known. This CDR3 has 10 amino acids. The V and J ends lost 8 bases and 5 bases respectively, with 5 bases between them. This sample stems from a study of shared clonotypes between healthy human individuals. Findings and caveats of the study: Larger estimated richness was generally recorded for naive subsets relative to memory subsets.

The assay was immunoSEQ multiplex PCR, and TCRdb's table has in-frame clones only and misses some. The sample shows millions of clones, roughly 92% of them seen only once. The sequence was collected from a man aged 18 to 29 in good health. Sample: naive CD4+ T cells sorted from blood. Subset reported: CD45RA+ positively selected. The V gene is TRBV23-1, the J gene TRBJ2-3; D is unclear. TRBV23-1 is marked as an open reading frame, function uncertain. CDR3 sequence reads: CASGKDTQYF. The DNA for the CDR3 is TGCGCCAGCGGAAAAGATACGCAGTATTTT.